This TCR beta chain was sequenced for a study of glioma-infiltrating T cells after dendritic cell vaccination. The table came from immunoSEQ multiplex PCR; TCRdb's copy has only in-frame clones and leaves some out. The data hold just under 85,000 clones, with approximately 90% observed a single time. Concerning this clone: Its antigen is not known.

Before vaccination, two weeks after the third vaccination, and at progression, PBMC were collected. This CDR3 comprises 15 residues. Trimming shortened V by 4 bases and J by 0 bases, and 12 bases separated the two germline ends. Germline V gene sequence: CDR1 SNHLY, CDR2 FYNNEI. The study's findings and limits: Higher pretreatment TIL content predicted longer progression-free time and survival.

The TCR originated in a human donor with glioblastoma. This chain links TRBV2 with TRBJ1-1; tentatively, D is TRBD1 (5 bases). The sequencing here drew on blood, taken before dendritic cell vaccination. The CDR3 region is CASSGGGSMNTEAFF. Written as DNA, the CDR3 is TGTGCCAGCAGTGGGGGGGGGAGCATGAACACTGAAGCTTTCTTT.